The 20 T cell receptor beta chains given below trace back to one sample, sequenced in a study of T cell changes during pregnancy in multiple sclerosis. Libraries were prepared by immunoSEQ multiplex PCR; TCRdb keeps only in-frame clonotypes and omits some of them. The repertoire holds 90,000 or so clones, with 92% as singletons. Sequenced here: peripheral blood, sampled in the first trimester of pregnancy. These receptors all come from a female donor with multiple sclerosis, enrolled in a pregnancy study.

To note about this clone: Distinct nucleotide sequences in the sample also encode this CDR3. The V and J genes are TRBV25-1 and TRBJ2-7; the D is unclear. The CDR3 sequence is 11 residues long. Germline-derived CDR1 and CDR2 are MGHDK and SYGVNS. Trimming pared 4 bases from V and 1 base from J, leaving 2 bases between. The CDR3 sequence is CASSASYEQYF. The CDR3 bases are TGTGCCAGCAGTGCTTCCTACGAGCAGTACTTC.

The chain combines TRBV27 with TRBJ2-2; perhaps TRBD1 as D (6 bases). The CDR3 consists of 14 residues. Deletions cut 6 bases from V and 4 bases from J, with 12 bases between. The germline V gene has CDR1 MNHEY and CDR2 SMNVEV (reference sequence). The CDR3 reads CASSHGQLTGELFF. CDR3 DNA sequence: TGTGCCAGCAGCCACGGACAGCTCACCGGGGAGCTGTTTTTT.

The chain combines TRBV25-1 with TRBJ2-2; TRBD1 is a possible D gene (6 bases). CDR3 length: 14 residues. Trimming cost V 7 bases and J 2 bases, with 11 bases left between them. Germline CDR1 MGHDK, CDR2 SYGVNS. The CDR3 here is CASMGAANTGELFF. The CDR3 DNA reads as TGTGCCAGCATGGGGGCCGCAAACACCGGGGAGCTGTTTTTT.

DNA for the CDR3: TGTGCCAGCAGCGTAGCTTCTCAGGCGAACACCGGGGAGCTGTTTTTT. It encodes CASSVASQANTGELFF. This chain joins TRBV9 and TRBJ2-2; unclear D gene. CDR1 and CDR2 from the germline V gene are SGDLS and YYNGEE. Trimming left V 0 bases short and J 0 bases short, with 9 bases between. The CDR3 runs 16 residues. The full variable domain, with the rest looked up from reference TRBV9 and TRBJ2-2, is DSGVTQTPKHLITATGQRVTLRCSPRSGDLSVYWYQQSLDQGLQFLIQYYNGEERAKGNILERFSAQQFPDLHSELNLSSLELGDSALYFCASSVASQANTGELFFGEGSRLTVL.

The chain links TRBV29-1 to TRBJ1-2, with 8 nucleotides matching TRBD1. The germline CDR1 and CDR2 sequences are SQVTM and ANQGSEA. V lost 5 bases to trimming and J lost 8 bases; unmatched junction nucleotides: 7. This CDR3 has 12 amino acids. In DNA form, the CDR3 reads TGCAGCGTTCAGACAGGGGTGGGAGGCTACACCTTC. Translation: CSVQTGVGGYTF.

The rearrangement uses TRBV11-2 and TRBJ2-1; 13 bases map to TRBD2. The CDR3 has 17 residues. Trimming took 4 bases from V and 7 from J; bases not matched to a gene: 10. Germline V gene lookup returns CDR1 SGHAT and CDR2 FQNNGV. Here the CDR3 reads CASSSPLLAGGQNEQFF. The CDR3, as DNA: TGTGCCAGCAGCTCCCCGCTACTAGCGGGAGGGCAGAATGAGCAGTTCTTC.

The CDR3 sequence: CASSVDPGGYEQYF. As DNA, the CDR3 is TGTGCCAGCAGCGTAGATCCGGGAGGCTACGAGCAGTACTTC. The J gene is TRBJ2-7, the V gene TRBV9, with 7 bases aligning to TRBD2. The trim removed 0 bases at V and 3 bases at J, leaving 3 bases unmatched. Germline CDR1 SGDLS, CDR2 YYNGEE. This CDR3 is 14 amino acids long.

The rearrangement uses TRBV29-1 and TRBJ2-4; TRBD1 agrees at 9 bases. Losses at the gene ends were 5 bases for V and 8 bases for J; bases not matched to a gene: 13. Per germline, CDR1 SQVTM and CDR2 ANQGSEA. The CDR3 totals 15 residues. This chain's CDR3 is CSVQRRDREVDIQYF. In DNA, the CDR3 is TGCAGCGTTCAGCGCCGGGACAGGGAGGTGGACATTCAGTACTTC.

The J gene is TRBJ2-7, the V gene TRBV13, with D unresolved. The ends were cut back, 4 bases at V and 0 bases at J, with 13 bases in the middle. The CDR3 extends over 15 amino acids. In germline, CDR1 is PRHDT, CDR2 FYEKMQ (reference sequence). The CDR3 loop reads CASSSPTRASYEQYF. DNA of the CDR3: TGTGCCAGCAGCTCCCCGACTCGAGCCTCCTACGAGCAGTACTTC.

The rearrangement uses TRBV6-1 and TRBJ2-7, with 11 bases that match TRBD2. The CDR3 is made up of 14 amino acids. Germline V gene lookup returns CDR1 MNHNS and CDR2 SASEGT. Trimming took 5 bases from V and 3 from J; bases not matched to a gene: 3. Here the CDR3 DNA reads TGTGCCAGCAGTTCTAGCGGGAGGTACTACGAGCAGTACTTC. Translation gives CASSSSGRYYEQYF.

CDR3 loop: CASSPAGRVGQETQYF. The CDR3 region has the DNA TGCGCCAGCAGCCCCGCAGGGAGGGTTGGCCAAGAGACCCAGTACTTC. The chain uses TRBV5-1 and TRBJ2-5; 7 positions match TRBD2. The CDR3 contains 16 residues. The germline V gene encodes CDR1 SGHRS and CDR2 YFSETQ. The J segment lost 1 base and the V segment lost 4 bases, leaving 10 bases of the junction unmatched.

The chain couples TRBV27 to TRBJ2-7, with D possibly being TRBD2 (7 bases). V was shortened by 2 bases and J by 5 bases, with 19 bases between the two germline ends. The CDR3 has 16 residues. CDR1 is MNHEY and CDR2 is SMNVEV in the germline V gene (reference sequence). The CDR3 sequence: CASSLGGAGAVHEQYF. CDR3 sequence (DNA): TGTGCCAGCAGTTTAGGGGGGGCGGGGGCGGTCCACGAGCAGTACTTC.

V usage is TRBV5-5 and J usage is TRBJ2-5; D might be TRBD2 (5 bases). Germline V gene data show CDR1 as SGHKS and CDR2 as YYEKEE (reference sequence). V was clipped by 2 bases and J by 4 bases, with 12 bases between them. CDR3 length: 14 residues. CDR3 bases: TGTGCCAGCAGCTTTAATACCCGGGGAGAGACCCAGTACTTC. Amino acid sequence: CASSFNTRGETQYF. The variable domain in full, completed from reference TRBV5-5 and TRBJ2-5, reads DAGVTQSPTHLIKTRGQQVTLRCSPISGHKSVSWYQQVLGQGPQFIFQYYEKEERGRGNFPDRFSARQFPNYSSELNVNALLLGDSALYLCASSFNTRGETQYFGPGTRLLVL.

The rearrangement uses TRBV6-6 and TRBJ1-1, with D possibly being TRBD1 (5 bases). Trimming left V 6 bases short and J 0 bases short, with 17 bases between. The CDR3 spans 16 residues. The germline gives CDR1 MNHNY, CDR2 SVGAGI (reference sequence). Here the CDR3 reads CASRPSGDSMNTEAFF. The DNA for the CDR3 is TGTGCCAGCAGGCCTTCGGGTGACAGCATGAACACTGAAGCTTTCTTT.

This CDR3 reads CASSRDRGYEQYF. DNA of the CDR3: TGTGCCAGCAGCCGGGACAGGGGTTACGAGCAGTACTTC. The rearrangement joins TRBV25-1 to TRBJ2-7, with 10 bases fitting TRBD1. V gave up 6 bases and J gave up 4 bases; unmatched junction bases: 3. Germline lookup yields CDR1 MGHDK and CDR2 SYGVNS. The CDR3 consists of 13 residues.

This rearrangement joins TRBV7-9 to TRBJ2-7; 9 bases are shared with TRBD1. The V gene end was trimmed by 4 bases and the J gene end by 2 bases; junction bases not matched to a gene: 12. In germline, CDR1 is SEHNR, CDR2 FQNEAQ (reference sequence). This CDR3 has 17 residues. The CDR3 DNA sequence: TGTGCCAGCAGCTCACTCGTCACCGGGACAGGGACCTACGAGCAGTACTTC. Encoded protein: CASSSLVTGTGTYEQYF.

The CDR3 loop is CASSPRPAEGTDTQYF. In DNA form, the CDR3 reads TGTGCCAGCTCACCACGGCCAGCAGAGGGCACAGATACGCAGTATTTT. The chain uses TRBV18 and TRBJ2-3; D is unclear. This CDR3 has 16 residues. Germline V gene data show CDR1 as KGHSH and CDR2 as LQKENI. Trimming cost V 1 base and J 1 base, with 12 bases left between them.

This chain connects TRBV29-1 to TRBJ1-1; no clear D gene. The CDR3 sequence is 13 residues long. Germline V gives CDR1 SQVTM, CDR2 ANQGSEA. V was trimmed by 7 bases and J by 2 bases, leaving 14 bases between them. CDR3 residues: CSATGGDNTEAFF. Written as DNA, the CDR3 is TGCAGCGCTACCGGCGGGGATAACACTGAAGCTTTCTTT.

The chain is built from TRBV27 and TRBJ1-1; perhaps TRBD1 as D (5 bases). V lost 5 bases, J lost 1 base, and 8 bases lay in between. The germline CDR1 and CDR2 sequences are MNHEY and SMNVEV (reference sequence). This CDR3 comprises 13 residues. CDR3 in DNA: TGTGCCAGCAGTGGGGGGGAGAACACTGAAGCTTTCTTT. Encoded protein: CASSGGENTEAFF.

The genes are TRBV4-1 and TRBJ2-7; D perhaps matches TRBD1 (5 bases). The CDR3 spans 15 residues. The germline V gene has CDR1 MGHRA and CDR2 YSYEKL. Trimming removed 3 bases from V and 2 bases from J, with 14 bases in between. CDR3 sequence reads: CASSQGPSGTYEQYF. The CDR3, as DNA: TGCGCCAGCAGCCAGGGGCCTAGTGGGACCTACGAGCAGTACTTC.